This T cell receptor (beta chain) was captured in a study of cytomegalovirus exposure and HLA in healthy donors. The CDR3 is 15 residues long. V lost 1 base and J 3 bases, leaving 13 bases between the germline ends. Germline V gene sequence: CDR1 SEHNR, CDR2 FQNEAQ (reference sequence). 13 Jbeta primers and 60 Vbeta primers were used for the PCR. Assay used: immunoSEQ multiplex PCR; TCRdb lists only in-frame clones, some missing. Of approximately 220,000 clones in the sample, roughly 87% were seen once. Turning to this clone: Its target is unknown.

The study's findings and limits: Many donors shared some public TCRs, even though most TCR sequences were rare. When analyzed later, a missense DCLRE1C variant was found to be linked to TCR beta V- and J-gene trimming. The study designated 164 TCR beta chains cytomegalovirus-associated. In a later analysis, HLA-associated TCR beta chains were more clonally expanded than equally common others.

The material sequenced was PBMCs. The V call is TRBV7-9, the J call TRBJ2-7; possibly TRBD1 for D (6 bases). The origin of this receptor is a man in his forties in good health and CMV-seropositive. CDR3 region: CASSLGGGQNYEQYV. In DNA form, the CDR3 reads TGTGCCAGCAGCTTAGGTGGCGGACAGAACTACGAGCAGTACGTC.